The 5 T cell receptor beta chains below come from one sample, sequenced in a study of breast tumors, draining lymph nodes, adjacent tissues (TCRdb year 2016). The method was multiplex PCR. For sequencing, an Illumina HiSeq 2000 was employed. The public reads were quality trimmed at Q25 with fastp and then assembled into clones with MiXCR by TCRdb, keeping productive beta chains. Rows are unified per CDR3 protein, each entry keeping the most common DNA and genes. The sample contains 130,000 or so distinct CDR3 sequences, 30% to 35% of them found a single time. The ten largest clones add up to less than 2.5% of the sample. Lymph node samples were obtained from the axillary draining lymph nodes of breast cancer patients. The material sequenced was axillary lymph node tissue. The receptors were gathered from a female donor with breast cancer. Some clones in this sample may be carry-over from other donors' samples.

This clonotype has ten or more counts. The genes are TRBV6-5 and TRBJ1-5; 7 bases agree with TRBD1. The trim removed 2 bases at V and 6 bases at J, leaving 4 bases unmatched. This CDR3 spans 14 amino acids. Germline V gene data show CDR1 as MNHEY and CDR2 as SVGAGI. CDR3 nucleotides: TGTGCCAGCAGTTACGACAGGGTAGCTCAGCCCCAGCATTTT. Translated: CASSYDRVAQPQHF.

In its sample, this clonotype was seen many times. The chain links TRBV3-1 to TRBJ2-3; 7 nucleotides agree with TRBD1. Germline V gene sequence: CDR1 LGHDT, CDR2 YNNKEL (reference sequence). J lost 3 bases, V lost 11 bases, and 14 bases had no gene match. This CDR3 has 15 amino acids. The CDR3: CASTTRQGSTDTQYF. CDR3 bases: TGTGCCTCGACGACCAGACAGGGATCTACAGATACGCAGTATTTT.

This clonotype was counted ten times or more. V is TRBV7-9 and J is TRBJ2-5; tentatively, D is TRBD1 or TRBD2 (7 bases each). The CDR3 contains 14 residues. The germline V gene has CDR1 SEHNR and CDR2 FQNEAQ (reference sequence). The V and J ends lost 3 bases and 5 bases respectively, with 13 bases between them. In DNA, the CDR3 is TGTGCCAGCAGCTTTTCAGGGGGGGGCGAGACCCAGTACTTC. Translated, it gives CASSFSGGGETQYF.

This clonotype was seen repeatedly, ten times or more. The genes are TRBV7-9 and TRBJ2-3; D might be TRBD2 (6 bases). This CDR3 has 15 residues. V lost 5 bases to trimming and J lost 0 bases, with 12 bases between them. The germline V gene has CDR1 SEHNR and CDR2 FQNEAQ (reference sequence). CDR3 amino acids: CASSPKGGSTDTQYF. CDR3 DNA sequence: TGTGCCAGCAGCCCAAAGGGAGGAAGCACAGATACGCAGTATTTT.

The sample holds many counts of this clonotype. This chain joins TRBV28 and TRBJ1-2; TRBD1 is a possible D gene (5 bases). In germline, CDR1 is MDHEN, CDR2 SYDVKM. The CDR3 is 14 amino acids. V was cut by 2 bases and J by 7 bases, with 14 bases left in between. For the CDR3, the DNA is TGTGCCAGCAGTTTAAGGGGTCTTGTTCCTGGCTACACCTTC. Its translation: CASSLRGLVPGYTF.